This T cell receptor (beta chain) stems from a study of cytomegalovirus exposure and HLA in healthy donors. The study drew the donors from its approximately 110-subject validation cohort, separate from the approximately 700-subject first cohort. Profiling relied on immunoSEQ multiplex PCR, and the TCRdb table lists in-frame clones only, not all of them. The table has around 200,000 clones, roughly 84% seen once. This clone came up a few times. Its antigen is not known. Points from the study as a whole: Cytomegalovirus-associated TCR beta chains were listed, numbering approximately 150.

Material: PBMCs. The receptor was derived from a woman aged 18-29 years in good health and CMV-seropositive.

The CDR3 DNA is TGTGCCAGCAGTGTTAGCGGGGGGGCGAGTGAGACCCAGTACTTC. Amino acids: CASSVSGGASETQYF. The chain recombines TRBV2 with TRBJ2-5, with 11 bases aligning to TRBD2. The CDR3 has 15 residues. Germline V CDR1 and CDR2: SNHLY, FYNNEI. V was clipped by 4 bases and J by 5 bases; unmatched bases: 6.